The clone carrying this TCR beta chain was seen a handful of times. This sample is part of a study of blood T cell repertoires in COVID-19. The overall study: Spain, Italy and the United States supplied samples that represented acute and convalescent COVID-19.

Study processing details: Reference gene primer amplification yielded estimated nucleated cell counts. Assay: immunoSEQ multiplex PCR; the TCRdb copy retains only in-frame clones and omits some. V, J and clone size are taken as reported in that table, and D and trimming were inferred from the DNA itself. The sample has around 260,000 clones; roughly 84% are singletons. The receptor was derived from a person aged 70 to 85 with COVID-19, enrolled during active disease. The source material was peripheral blood.

The CDR3 DNA follows: TGTGCCAGCTCCCCGGACATAGGCGACTATGGCTACACCTTC. This sequence encodes CASSPDIGDYGYTF. The V call is TRBV18, the J call TRBJ1-2, with D tentatively TRBD1 (5 bases). The CDR3 consists of 14 residues. V lost 6 bases and J 3 bases, leaving 14 bases between the germline ends. Germline V lookup: CDR1 KGHSH, CDR2 LQKENI.